One and the same sample provided the 24 T cell receptor beta chains below, sequenced in a study of radiation and T cells in renal cell carcinoma. The time point here: blood 2 weeks post-SBRT. Treatment of the sample: 15 Gy SBRT to primary tumor, nephrectomy 4 weeks later. Clones were sequenced by immunoSEQ multiplex PCR, and TCRdb holds only the in-frame ones, with some missing. The sample consists of about 120,000 clones, 75% to 85% of them appearing once. Sequencing used blood, obtained from a patient whose treatment included radiotherapy and nephrectomy. The receptors were sampled from a woman in her sixties with renal cell carcinoma.

The rearrangement links TRBV11-3 to TRBJ1-1; D might be TRBD1 (6 bases). Germline V lookup: CDR1 SGHNT, CDR2 YENEEA. The V end lost 1 base, the J end lost 5 bases, and 14 bases lay between the germline ends. The CDR3 is 15 amino acids. CDR3 sequence: CASSLAQGKGTEAFF. CDR3 bases: TGTGCCAGCAGCTTAGCCCAGGGGAAGGGAACTGAAGCTTTCTTT.

The CDR3 DNA reads TGTGCCAGCAGCCTGGGGTTCATGACCGGGGAGCTGTTTTTT. Protein product: CASSLGFMTGELFF. The chain carries TRBV9 and TRBJ2-2; D call uncertain. Looked up from germline, CDR1 is SGDLS and CDR2 is YYNGEE. Trimming stripped 4 bases from V and 5 bases from J, with 12 bases between. This CDR3 has 14 amino acids.

The V and J genes are TRBV5-6 and TRBJ2-3; D perhaps matches TRBD1 (6 bases). Germline V gene lookup returns CDR1 SGHDT and CDR2 YYEEEE. This CDR3 is 17 amino acids long. V was trimmed by 3 bases and J by 5 bases, leaving 22 bases between them. The CDR3 region is CASSSSGTYYRGDTQYF. Here the CDR3 DNA reads TGTGCCAGCAGCTCCTCCGGGACATACTATCGAGGAGATACGCAGTATTTT. The full variable domain, with the rest looked up from reference TRBV5-6 and TRBJ2-3, is DAGVTQSPTHLIKTRGQQVTLRCSPKSGHDTVSWYQQALGQGPQFIFQYYEEEERQRGNFPDRFSGHQFPNYSSELNVNALLLGDSALYLCASSSSGTYYRGDTQYFGPGTRLTVL.

This clone appeared a few times. The chain has TRBV5-4 and TRBJ1-2; D not certain. V gave up 1 base and J gave up 2 bases, with 9 bases separating them. CDR3 size: 14 residues. In germline, CDR1 is SGHNT, CDR2 YYREEE (reference sequence). CDR3 nucleotide sequence: TGTGCCAGCAGCTTGCGAACGGAAAACTATGGCTACACCTTC. Its protein product is CASSLRTENYGYTF. Looking up the rest from reference TRBV5-4 and TRBJ1-2 gives the full variable domain: ETGVTQSPTHLIKTRGQQVTLRCSSQSGHNTVSWYQQALGQGPQFIFQYYREEENGRGNFPPRFSGLQFPNYSSELNVNALELDDSALYLCASSLRTENYGYTFGSGTRLTVV.

The chain combines TRBV6-5 with TRBJ1-6; D is uncertain. Per germline, CDR1 MNHEY and CDR2 SVGAGI. The CDR3 is 14 residues long. V lost 3 bases and J 6 bases, leaving 9 bases between the germline ends. DNA for the CDR3: TGTGCCAGCAGTTATGGGCAAGCTAATTCACCCCTCCACTTT. Translation: CASSYGQANSPLHF.

V and J are TRBV4-2 and TRBJ2-2, with 12 bases matching TRBD2. The CDR3 has 17 residues. Trimming removed 3 bases from V and 5 bases from J; junction bases left unmatched: 7. Germline lookup yields CDR1 LGHNA and CDR2 YNFKEQ. CDR3 protein: CASSQASGGAGTGELFF. The CDR3 DNA sequence: TGTGCCAGCAGCCAGGCTAGCGGGGGGGCGGGAACCGGGGAGCTGTTTTTT.

CDR3: CSVVKGQSEAFF. In DNA form, the CDR3 reads TGCAGCGTTGTTAAGGGTCAATCTGAAGCTTTCTTT. The chain combines TRBV29-1 with TRBJ1-1, with D uncertain. The CDR3 is 12 residues long. Germline CDR1 and CDR2: SQVTM and ANQGSEA. Trimming took 4 bases from V and 6 from J, leaving 12 bases between them.

The chain links TRBV19 to TRBJ1-1, with TRBD1 as a possible D gene (5 bases). Germline-derived CDR1 and CDR2 are LNHDA and SQIVND (reference sequence). V was pared by 5 bases and J by 2 bases, with 9 bases between. The CDR3 is 13 amino acids. In DNA, the CDR3 is TGTGCCAGTAGTGCTAGGGGTAACACTGAAGCTTTCTTT. It encodes CASSARGNTEAFF.

This clone showed up just once. The chain is built from TRBV19 and TRBJ2-5; 9 nucleotides line up with TRBD2. J was trimmed by 3 bases and V by 6 bases; bases with no gene match: 5. Germline V gene lookup returns CDR1 LNHDA and CDR2 SQIVND (reference sequence). This CDR3 is built from 14 residues. The CDR3, as DNA: TGTGCCAGTAGCCCCATAGCGGGGGAAGAGACCCAGTACTTC. It is translated as CASSPIAGEETQYF.

In this sample, this clone turned up a few times. The V gene is TRBV5-1, the J gene TRBJ2-7, with D possibly TRBD2 on 5 matching bases. Between the trimmed V and J ends, which lost 2 bases and 5 bases, there was a span of 14 bases. Germline V gene data show CDR1 as SGHRS and CDR2 as YFSETQ. This CDR3 comprises 14 residues. As DNA, the CDR3 is TGCGCCAGCAGCTTCACGGGAACCAGCAACGAGCAGTACTTC. Translation gives CASSFTGTSNEQYF.

This chain uses TRBV27 with TRBJ1-6; D is ambiguous. The CDR3 extends over 17 amino acids. Germline-derived CDR1 and CDR2 are MNHEY and SMNVEV (reference sequence). V lost 7 bases and J lost 4, with 20 bases in between. CDR3 DNA: TGTGCCAGCAAATTAGGGCCTTCCCCCATTTATAATTCACCCCTCCACTTT. It encodes CASKLGPSPIYNSPLHF.

This rearrangement joins TRBV11-2 to TRBJ2-3; D gene uncertain. The CDR3 consists of 15 residues. Trimming pared 1 base from V and 7 bases from J, leaving 15 bases between. CDR1 is SGHAT, CDR2 FQNNGV, per germline. CDR3 residues: CASSLVGPVGNTQYF. CDR3 bases: TGTGCCAGCAGCTTAGTTGGGCCCGTAGGGAATACGCAGTATTTT.

V gene TRBV7-9 combines with J gene TRBJ2-3, with D possibly called TRBD1 or TRBD2 (5 bases each). Trimming left V 3 bases short and J 4 bases short, with 8 bases between. Per germline, CDR1 SEHNR and CDR2 FQNEAQ (reference sequence). This CDR3 has 13 amino acids. CDR3 protein: CASSFTGPDTQYF. In DNA form, the CDR3 reads TGTGCCAGCAGCTTCACGGGGCCAGATACGCAGTATTTT.

This sequence joins TRBV7-2 and TRBJ1-1, with D unclear. CDR1 is SGHTA, CDR2 FQGNSA, per germline. This CDR3 comprises 14 residues. Trimming pared 1 base from V and 5 bases from J, leaving 11 bases between. In nucleotides, the CDR3 is TGTGCCAGCAGCTTAGTAGGCGGGGATACTGAAGCTTTCTTT. Translation gives CASSLVGGDTEAFF.

The J gene is TRBJ1-4, the V gene TRBV9; the match to TRBD1 covers 10 bases. Trimming at V came to 2 bases and at J to 8 bases, leaving 9 bases not matched to a gene. CDR1 and CDR2 from the germline V gene are SGDLS and YYNGEE. The CDR3 is made up of 16 amino acids. The CDR3 loop reads CASSVHFGTGEEKLFF. CDR3 DNA sequence: TGTGCCAGCAGCGTTCACTTCGGGACAGGGGAGGAAAAACTGTTTTTT.

This chain joins TRBV19 and TRBJ1-2; D may be TRBD1 (6 bases). V lost 3 bases and J 4 bases, leaving 12 bases between the germline ends. CDR3 length equals 14 residues. The germline gives CDR1 LNHDA, CDR2 SQIVND (reference sequence). The CDR3 DNA follows: TGTGCCAGTAGTATGGCACAGGGCTTCTATGGCTACACCTTC. It encodes CASSMAQGFYGYTF.

On this clone itself: This CDR3 is missing its conserved last phenylalanine or tryptophan, likely due to a read error. Because the CDR3's place on the DNA is in doubt, the DNA is left out and the CDR3 is given as listed by TCRdb. The rearrangement links TRBV2 to TRBJ1-1; the listed D gene, TRBD1, was not tested against the DNA. Germline CDR1 SNHLY, CDR2 FYNNEI. Ends included, the CDR3 has 15 residues. The CDR3 protein is CASSETSRPGQGLLL.

The count of this clone is one. J is TRBJ2-1 and V is TRBV19; no reliable D call. V shed 1 base and J shed 0 bases, with 7 bases lying between them. The CDR3 is 15 amino acids. Germline CDR1 reads LNHDA; CDR2 reads SQIVND (reference sequence). The CDR3 sequence: CASSIVESSYNEQFF. CDR3 nucleotide sequence: TGTGCCAGTAGTATAGTGGAGAGCTCCTACAATGAGCAGTTCTTC.

This clone was counted only a few times. This sequence joins TRBV30 and TRBJ1-1; D might be TRBD1 (5 bases). Germline values: CDR1 GTSNPN, CDR2 SVGIG (reference sequence). The CDR3 runs to 14 residues. The V and J ends lost 3 bases and 10 bases respectively, with 21 bases between them. CDR3 sequence (DNA): TGTGCCTGGAGCGGTCCCAGGGAAACGGCCTCAGCTTTCTTT. Protein sequence: CAWSGPRETASAFF.

This rearrangement joins TRBV4-1 to TRBJ2-1; 9 positions match TRBD1. The CDR3 contains 14 residues. Germline trimming cut 4 bases from V and 3 bases from J; bases unmatched to any gene: 1. The germline V gene has CDR1 MGHRA and CDR2 YSYEKL. CDR3 residues: CASSPGQGYNEQFF. For the CDR3, the DNA is TGCGCCAGCAGCCCGGGACAGGGCTACAATGAGCAGTTCTTC.

The rearrangement joins TRBV21-1 to TRBJ2-3; TRBD1 is taken as the D call from the table, unchecked against the DNA. TRBV21-1 is a documented pseudogene. This CDR3 contains 14 residues. CDR3 residues: CASITPPSTDTQYF. CDR3 nucleotide sequence: TGTGCCAGCATAACACCGCCTAGCACAGATACGCAGTATTTT.

This chain uses TRBV30 with TRBJ2-7; D gene unclear. Germline V gene sequence: CDR1 GTSNPN, CDR2 SVGIG (reference sequence). Trimming took 3 bases from V and 0 from J, leaving 9 bases between them. CDR3 size: 13 residues. As DNA, the CDR3 is TGTGCCTGGAGCCTTACAGTCTCCTACGAGCAGTACTTC. Its protein is CAWSLTVSYEQYF.

This chain links TRBV5-6 with TRBJ1-1; D call uncertain. CDR1 and CDR2 from the germline V gene are SGHDT and YYEEEE. With 0 bases removed from V and 3 bases from J, the gap between germline ends came to 9 bases. The CDR3 has 14 amino acids. CDR3 amino acids: CASSLGPGYTEAFF. Written as DNA, the CDR3 is TGTGCCAGCAGCTTGGGACCAGGTTACACTGAAGCTTTCTTT.

Worth noting for this clone: This CDR3 is also generated by other DNA sequences in the sample. The rearrangement uses TRBV29-1 and TRBJ2-7, with 7 bases identical to TRBD1. Trimming at V came to 4 bases and at J to 2 bases, leaving 2 bases not matched to a gene. The CDR3 consists of 12 residues. The germline gives CDR1 SQVTM, CDR2 ANQGSEA. The CDR3 is CSVGTGTYEQYF. The CDR3, as DNA: TGCAGCGTTGGGACAGGTACCTACGAGCAGTACTTC.